This entry lists 10 T cell receptor beta chains sequenced from one sample in a study of shared clonotypes between healthy human individuals. Assay used: immunoSEQ multiplex PCR; TCRdb lists only in-frame clones, some missing. This table holds just under 350,000 clones, 73% found once. Sequenced input: memory CD4+ T cells sorted from blood. As for subset: CD45RA-negative fraction. These receptor sequences come from a man aged 25 to 40 in good health.

The V and J genes are TRBV7-2 and TRBJ2-5, with 12 bases aligning to TRBD2. V lost 6 bases, J lost 5 bases, and 13 bases stayed unmatched. CDR3 length: 17 amino acids. Germline CDR1 SGHTA, CDR2 FQGNSA. This CDR3 reads CASSSGTSGFQLETQYF. The CDR3 DNA sequence: TGTGCCAGCAGTTCTGGGACTAGCGGGTTTCAGTTGGAGACCCAGTACTTC.

The chain has TRBV5-1 and TRBJ2-3; TRBD2 matches at 14 bases. This CDR3 region has 19 residues. V shed 6 bases, J shed 0 bases, and the junction held 12 bases outside the gene matches. Germline assignment: CDR1 SGHRS and CDR2 YFSETQ. In nucleotides, the CDR3 is TGCGCCAGCAAACCAATGACTAGCGGGAGGGACGATAGCACAGATACGCAGTATTTT. Its translation is CASKPMTSGRDDSTDTQYF.

For this clone: This specimen includes other DNA sequences encoding the same CDR3. The chain employs TRBV5-1 and TRBJ2-5; a possible D gene is TRBD1 (5 bases). Germline V gene sequence: CDR1 SGHRS, CDR2 YFSETQ. V was pared by 0 bases and J by 5 bases, with 5 bases between. This CDR3 comprises 12 residues. The CDR3 spells CASSLAGETQYF. In DNA form, the CDR3 reads TGCGCCAGCAGCTTGGCAGGGGAGACCCAGTACTTC. Full variable domain (missing parts from reference TRBV5-1 and TRBJ2-5): KAGVTQTPRYLIKTRGQQVTLSCSPISGHRSVSWYQQTPGQGLQFLFEYFSETQRNKGNFPGRFSGRQFSNSRSEMNVSTLELGDSALYLCASSLAGETQYFGPGTRLLVL.

This chain links TRBV7-8 with TRBJ2-2; 9 positions agree with TRBD2. Losses at the gene ends were 5 bases for V and 0 bases for J; bases not matched to a gene: 7. This CDR3 contains 17 residues. CDR1 is SGHVS and CDR2 is FQNEAQ in the germline V gene. The CDR3 DNA follows: TGTGCCAGCAGCCCGAAAGCTAGCGGGGCGAACACCGGGGAGCTGTTTTTT. Translated, it gives CASSPKASGANTGELFF. Filled out from reference TRBV7-8 and TRBJ2-2, the complete variable domain reads GAGVSQSPRYKVAKRGQDVALRCDPISGHVSLFWYQQALGQGPEFLTYFQNEAQLDKSGLPSDRFFAERPEGSVSTLKIQRTQQEDSAVYLCASSPKASGANTGELFFGEGSRLTVL.

At least ten counts were recorded for this clone. The chain's CDR3 is CASSLDSPPLHF. The CDR3 DNA sequence: TGTGCCAGCAGCTTAGATTCCCCGCCCCTCCACTTT. This chain joins TRBV7-2 and TRBJ1-6; D is unclear. The CDR3 loop spans 12 amino acids. V was clipped by 1 base and J by 13 bases, with 8 bases between them. The germline gives CDR1 SGHTA, CDR2 FQGNSA.

V usage is TRBV11-2 and J usage is TRBJ2-5; 12 bases are a match to TRBD2. CDR1 is SGHAT, CDR2 FQNNGV, per germline. The CDR3 totals 16 residues. Trimming took 4 bases from V and 2 from J; bases not matched to a gene: 5. The CDR3 loop reads CASSSGTSGSQETQYF. Written as DNA, the CDR3 is TGTGCCAGCAGCTCCGGGACTAGCGGGTCTCAAGAGACCCAGTACTTC.

The rearrangement joins TRBV18 to TRBJ2-2; D is possibly TRBD1 or TRBD2 (5 bases each). CDR3 length: 17 residues. Trimming pared 0 bases from V and 5 bases from J, leaving 16 bases between. Germline CDR1 is KGHSH and CDR2 is LQKENI. This CDR3 reads CASSPPLGSGRTGELFF. For the CDR3, the DNA is TGTGCCAGCTCACCACCGCTAGGCTCGGGACGGACCGGGGAGCTGTTTTTT.

This clone was picked up a small number of times. The chain uses TRBV5-1 and TRBJ1-2; perhaps TRBD1 as D (6 bases). This CDR3 contains 17 residues. Trimming left V 3 bases short and J 8 bases short, with 26 bases between. Germline loops: CDR1 SGHRS, CDR2 YFSETQ. The CDR3 spells CASSSWTAAGNLGGYTF. CDR3 DNA: TGCGCCAGCAGCTCCTGGACAGCCGCCGGGAACCTAGGGGGCTACACCTTC.

This chain uses TRBV18 with TRBJ2-2; maybe TRBD1 (5 bases). The V end lost 5 bases, the J end lost 7 bases, and 20 bases lay between the germline ends. The CDR3 consists of 16 residues. The germline CDR1 and CDR2 sequences are KGHSH and LQKENI. As DNA, the CDR3 is TGTGCCAGCTCAACATCTCTCCAGGGTGGCGGCGGGGAGCTGTTTTTT. The encoded protein is CASSTSLQGGGGELFF.

The CDR3 bases are TGTGCCAGTAGTATAGGACGGACAGGGGGCAGGAACGAGCAGTACTTC. It specifies CASSIGRTGGRNEQYF. This sequence joins TRBV19 and TRBJ2-7; 11 nucleotides match TRBD1. With 1 base clipped from V and 5 bases from J, the junction kept 7 bases outside the gene matches. The CDR3 is made up of 16 amino acids. CDR1 and CDR2 (germline): LNHDA, SQIVND (reference sequence). The variable domain in full, completed from reference TRBV19 and TRBJ2-7, reads DGGITQSPKYLFRKEGQNVTLSCEQNLNHDAMYWYRQDPGQGLRLIYYSQIVNDFQKGDIAEGYSVSREKKESFPLTVTSAQKNPTAFYLCASSIGRTGGRNEQYFGPGTRLTVT.